This is a list of T cell receptor beta chains from one sample in a study of beta chain features in type 1 diabetes. Sequencing was performed with immunoSEQ multiplex PCR; in TCRdb, only in-frame clones are kept and a portion is missing. Seen here are 250,000 or so clones, less than 35% observed once, and the top ten hold under 5%. Source material: central memory CD4+ T cells from blood. These receptors came from a man between 25 and 39 years old in good health. Each CDR3 is given with its conserved first and last residue. The order of the fields is CDR3 protein, CDR3 DNA, J gene, clone size, D gene, V gene. D genes are given only for firm matches. Rows may omit the clone size; those that give it use once, few, many or a size class.

CASSGLAGGYEQYF,TGCGCCAGCAGCGGACTAGCGGGAGGTTACGAGCAGTACTTC,TRBJ2-7,.,TRBD2,TRBV5-1
CASSSGTSGSYEQYF,TGTGCCAGCAGTTCTGGGACTAGCGGGAGTTACGAGCAGTACTTC,TRBJ2-7,.,TRBD2,TRBV28
CASSPPSQGPYEQYF,TGTGCCAGCTCACCACCGTCCCAGGGGCCCTACGAGCAGTACTTC,TRBJ2-7,.,.,TRBV18
CASSQRGGNTGELFF,TGCGCCAGCAGTCAACGGGGGGGGAACACCGGGGAGCTGTTTTTT,TRBJ2-2,few,TRBD2,TRBV23-1
CASSLRQVGETQYF,TGTGCCAGCAGCTTGAGACAGGTCGGGGAGACCCAGTACTTC,TRBJ2-5,.,.,TRBV5-8
CSSSLRLAAVGDTQYF,TGCTCCAGCAGCCTAAGACTAGCGGCAGTAGGTGATACGCAGTATTTT,TRBJ2-3,.,TRBD2,TRBV4-3
CASSGVAMKTQYF,TGTGCCAGCAGTGGGGTAGCGATGAAGACCCAGTACTTC,TRBJ2-5,few,.,TRBV25-1
CASSPAWDNSYEQYF,TGTGCCAGCAGCCCTGCATGGGACAACTCCTACGAGCAGTACTTC,TRBJ2-7,.,.,TRBV5-5
CASSLEGGKNTEAFF,TGTGCCAGCAGCTTGGAAGGCGGAAAGAACACTGAAGCTTTCTTT,TRBJ1-1,.,.,TRBV5-5
CASGTGYEQYF,TGTGCCAGCGGGACAGGCTACGAGCAGTACTTC,TRBJ2-7,many,TRBD1,TRBV5-6
CASSLGPGQGSYEQYF,TGCGCCAGCAGCTTGGGACCGGGACAGGGAAGCTACGAGCAGTACTTC,TRBJ2-7,.,TRBD1,TRBV5-1
CASSLGVDEQFF,TGTGCCAGCAGCTTAGGGGTGGATGAGCAGTTCTTC,TRBJ2-1,few,.,TRBV7-2
CASSLTGEPIYGYTF,TGTGCCAGCAGCCTCACAGGGGAGCCGATCTATGGCTACACCTTC,TRBJ1-2,.,TRBD1,TRBV6-5
CASALLGEGRNEQFF,TGTGCCAGCGCCCTCTTGGGGGAGGGAAGGAATGAGCAGTTCTTC,TRBJ2-1,few,TRBD2,TRBV27
CASSRRDGRTQYF,TGTGCCAGCAGTCGACGGGACGGTCGGACCCAGTACTTC,TRBJ2-5,few,.,TRBV6-5
CASSATAQAPQYF,TGTGCCAGCAGTGCCACCGCCCAGGCCCCTCAGTACTTC,TRBJ2-4,.,.,TRBV25-1
CASSLSAGQRNYEQYF,TGCGCCAGCAGCTTGTCTGCAGGGCAGAGGAACTACGAGCAGTACTTC,TRBJ2-7,.,.,TRBV5-1
CANKREFSYEQYF,TGTGCCAATAAGCGGGAGTTTAGCTACGAGCAGTACTTC,TRBJ2-7,.,TRBD2,TRBV2
CASSQDGTVGSGANVLTF,TGCGCCAGCAGCCAAGACGGGACAGTTGGCTCTGGGGCCAACGTCCTGACTTTC,TRBJ2-6,.,TRBD1,TRBV4-1
CASSPLGTSTDTQYF,TGTGCCAGCAGCCCTCTGGGGACTAGCACAGATACGCAGTATTTT,TRBJ2-3,.,.,TRBV7-7
CASSSGSQAQETQYF,TGTGCCAGCAGTTCCGGGTCCCAGGCCCAAGAGACCCAGTACTTC,TRBJ2-5,.,.,TRBV28
CASSSRLAGGTGANVLTF,TGTGCCAGCAGCTCACGACTAGCGGGAGGTACTGGGGCCAACGTCCTGACTTTC,TRBJ2-6,few,TRBD2,TRBV7-8
CASSRSGTEYGYTF,TGTGCCAGCAGTCGTTCCGGGACAGAGTATGGCTACACCTTC,TRBJ1-2,.,TRBD1,TRBV2
CASSSSGRTQYF,TGTGCCAGCAGCTCTTCAGGAAGAACGCAGTATTTT,TRBJ2-3,once,.,TRBV11-3
CASSQSSGGSNQPQHF,TGTGCCAGCAGCCAGTCCTCGGGCGGGAGCAATCAGCCCCAGCATTTT,TRBJ1-5,.,.,TRBV7-9
CASSRGTGGTDTQYF,TGTGCCAGCAGTCGCGGGACAGGGGGCACAGATACGCAGTATTTT,TRBJ2-3,.,TRBD1,TRBV11-3
CAWSVLVSNQPQHF,TGTGCCTGGAGTGTTTTAGTAAGCAATCAGCCCCAGCATTTT,TRBJ1-5,.,.,TRBV30
CASRPTVGLYGYTF,TGTGCCAGTAGGCCCACCGTGGGGTTATATGGCTACACCTTC,TRBJ1-2,few,.,TRBV6-5
CASSSWGRTEAFF,TGTGCCAGCAGCTCCTGGGGCCGCACTGAAGCTTTCTTT,TRBJ1-1,once,.,TRBV13
CASTVTGGRENTEAFF,TGTGCCAGCACCGTAACGGGGGGCCGGGAAAACACTGAAGCTTTCTTT,TRBJ1-1,.,.,TRBV28
CASSLVAQGADTQYF,TGTGCCAGCAGCTTAGTAGCCCAGGGTGCAGATACGCAGTATTTT,TRBJ2-3,.,.,TRBV7-2
CASSLEGQVGVTEAFF,TGTGCCAGCAGCTTGGAGGGACAGGTGGGCGTAACTGAAGCTTTCTTT,TRBJ1-1,.,TRBD1,TRBV5-4
CASSERGTDTQYF,TGTGCCAGCAGTGAACGCGGCACAGATACGCAGTATTTT,TRBJ2-3,few,.,TRBV2
CASRETGAPYEQYF,TGTGCCAGCAGGGAAACAGGGGCCCCCTACGAGCAGTACTTC,TRBJ2-7,.,.,TRBV21-1
CASRLQGGGNTGELFF,TGTGCCAGCAGGCTCCAGGGAGGAGGAAACACCGGGGAGCTGTTTTTT,TRBJ2-2,.,.,TRBV28
CASSTTTSGHFYEQYF,TGTGCCAGCAGCACAACGACTAGCGGCCATTTCTACGAGCAGTACTTC,TRBJ2-7,few,TRBD2,TRBV7-9
CASSILGNEQFF,TGTGCCAGTAGTATACTCGGAAATGAGCAGTTCTTC,TRBJ2-1,.,.,TRBV19
CASSPGQTGGSTDTQYF,TGTGCCAGCAGCCCAGGACAGACCGGGGGGAGCACAGATACGCAGTATTTT,TRBJ2-3,few,.,TRBV7-2
CASSYGGISYEQYF,TGTGCCAGCAGTTACGGGGGGATTTCCTACGAGCAGTACTTC,TRBJ2-7,few,.,TRBV6-5
CATSRDPTRAQYF,TGTGCCACCAGCAGAGACCCTACCCGTGCGCAGTACTTC,TRBJ2-7,.,.,TRBV15
CSVTGTGAPEAFF,TGCAGCGTTACCGGGACAGGTGCCCCTGAAGCTTTCTTT,TRBJ1-1,.,TRBD1,TRBV29-1
CAISESPSAGTGELFF,TGTGCCATCAGTGAAAGTCCATCCGCGGGCACCGGGGAGCTGTTTTTT,TRBJ2-2,few,.,TRBV10-3
CASSLDQNTEAFF,TGTGCCAGCAGCTTAGATCAGAACACTGAAGCTTTCTTT,TRBJ1-1,.,.,TRBV7-2
CASSPLPLYEQYF,TGTGCCAGCAGCCCACTCCCCCTCTACGAGCAGTACTTC,TRBJ2-7,.,.,TRBV7-9
CAIRTGRSTDTQYF,TGTGCCATCAGAACAGGACGCAGCACAGATACGCAGTATTTT,TRBJ2-3,few,.,TRBV10-3
CASSQGQGKTQYF,TGCGCCAGCAGCCAAGGACAGGGGAAGACCCAGTACTTC,TRBJ2-5,.,TRBD1,TRBV4-1
CASSPGTGGYEQYF,TGTGCCAGCTCACCGGGGACAGGGGGCTACGAGCAGTACTTC,TRBJ2-7,.,TRBD1,TRBV18
CASSEQGSRTYEQYF,TGTGCCAGCAGTGAGCAGGGGAGCAGAACCTACGAGCAGTACTTC,TRBJ2-7,.,.,TRBV6-1
CSARDTSYNSPLHF,TGCAGCGCACGGGACACTAGTTATAATTCACCCCTCCACTTT,TRBJ1-6,once,.,TRBV29-1
CASSEGKRAKNIQYF,TGTGCCAGCAGTGAAGGTAAACGGGCCAAAAACATTCAGTACTTC,TRBJ2-4,few,.,TRBV6-1
CASSPRFETQYF,TGTGCCAGCTCTCCTCGGTTCGAGACCCAGTACTTC,TRBJ2-5,.,.,TRBV18
CASSGTAVSYGYTF,TGTGCCAGCAGTGGGACAGCAGTCTCCTATGGCTACACCTTC,TRBJ1-2,few,.,TRBV2
CASSHGEGEQYF,TGTGCCAGCAGCCACGGGGAGGGCGAGCAGTACTTC,TRBJ2-7,few,TRBD2,TRBV7-9
CASSLDGAQRWYF,TGCGCCAGCAGCTTGGATGGGGCCCAGCGGTGGTATTTT,TRBJ2-3,.,.,TRBV5-1
CAWSVTGNYGYTF,TGTGCCTGGAGTGTTACAGGGAACTATGGCTACACCTTC,TRBJ1-2,few,.,TRBV30